These T cell receptor beta chains were read from a single sample in a study of vaccination effects on CD4 cells after COVID-19. What these receptors recognize is not known. Only in-frame clones appear in the TCRdb table, and some are missing; sequencing was by immunoSEQ multiplex PCR. The data contain approximately 37,000 clones, just under 75% of them seen just once; the ten biggest clones take up 30% to 40%. This specimen consisted of CD4+ T cells from PBMCs cultured with a peptide pool, obtained before COVID-19 vaccination. The receptors stem from a human donor who had a prior SARS-CoV-2 infection. Both conserved end residues are part of each CDR3. Fields, in order: clone size, J gene, D gene, V gene, CDR3 protein, CDR3 DNA. The D gene is left open where the match is weak. Size is omitted from some rows. Given values are once, few, many or a class for expanded clones.

>once|TRBJ2-7|TRBD2|TRBV28
CASSPGTSGGPSYEQYF
TGTGCCAGCAGTCCAGGGACTAGCGGGGGGCCCTCCTACGAGCAGTACTTC
>.|TRBJ2-3|.|TRBV5-6
CASSQTVNTQYF
TGTGCCAGCAGTCAAACCGTAAATACGCAGTATTTT
>once|TRBJ2-1|.|TRBV5-6
CASSFLSANLYNEQFF
TGTGCCAGCAGCTTTCTCTCGGCAAACCTCTACAATGAGCAGTTCTTC
>.|TRBJ1-1|TRBD1|TRBV6-5
CASSKTGATEAFF
TGTGCCAGCAGCAAGACAGGGGCCACTGAAGCTTTCTTT
>.|TRBJ1-4|TRBD1|TRBV6-5
CASSFQGAANEKLFF
TGTGCCAGCAGTTTCCAGGGGGCGGCAAATGAAAAACTGTTTTTT
>.|TRBJ2-2|.|TRBV7-6
CASSLEGGNTGELFF
TGTGCCAGCAGCTTAGAGGGGGGCAACACCGGGGAGCTGTTTTTT
>.|TRBJ2-7|.|TRBV20-1
CSAQDLYEQYF
TGCAGTGCCCAAGACTTATACGAGCAGTACTTC
>.|TRBJ1-5|.|TRBV2
CASSNLGFQPNQPQHF
TGTGCCAGCAGTAATCTTGGTTTCCAACCGAATCAGCCCCAGCATTTT
>few|TRBJ1-6|.|TRBV27
CASSRTPPGFSYNSPLHF
TGTGCCAGCAGCCGAACCCCCCCTGGGTTCTCCTATAATTCACCCCTCCACTTT
>medium-sized|TRBJ2-1|TRBD2|TRBV18
CASSLLTSGIYNEQFF
TGTGCCAGCTCACTACTGACTAGCGGGATATACAATGAGCAGTTCTTC
>.|TRBJ1-4|.|TRBV2
CASRITETNEKLFF
TGTGCCAGTCGAATCACAGAAACTAATGAAAAACTGTTTTTT
>.|TRBJ2-1|.|TRBV6-2/TRBV6-3
CASSYSISSYFHEQFF
TGTGCCAGCAGTTACTCGATTAGTTCTTATTTCCATGAGCAGTTCTTC
>.|TRBJ2-7|TRBD2|TRBV18
CASSPRNGLAGEQYF
TGTGCCAGCTCACCCCGAAACGGACTAGCGGGCGAGCAGTACTTC
>.|TRBJ1-5|TRBD1|TRBV27
CASSLFGGQGLNQPQHF
TGTGCCAGCAGTTTATTCGGTGGACAGGGGCTCAATCAGCCCCAGCATTTT
>.|TRBJ1-2|.|TRBV5-1
CASSLEGYGYTF
TGCGCCAGCAGCTTGGAGGGCTATGGCTACACCTTC
>.|TRBJ1-5|.|TRBV28
CASSIPSRGVQPQHF
TGTGCCAGCAGCATCCCATCGCGAGGGGTTCAGCCCCAGCATTTT
>.|TRBJ1-1|.|TRBV11-3
CASSSGQGGNTEAFF
TGTGCCAGCAGCTCGGGGCAGGGAGGAAACACTGAAGCTTTCTTT